This passage covers 3 T cell receptor beta chains from one sample sequenced in a study of blood T cells in healthy people across ages. Then a second PCR, running roughly 6 to 12 cycles, was carried out with a sample-barcoded 5' primer and a J-beta primer mix. TCRdb itself ran the 5' RACE reads through MiXCR, one entry per CDR3 protein. The sample consists of hundreds of thousands of distinct CDR3 sequences, 58% of them appearing once. Sequenced sample: blood. The receptor set was obtained from a man aged 25-45 years in good health.

The table lists this clonotype with a few counts. The CDR3 loop reads CASSQDKGYNEQFF. The DNA of the CDR3 is TGCGCCAGCAGCCAAGACAAGGGCTACAATGAGCAGTTCTTC. The chain has TRBV4-3 and TRBJ2-1; D not certain. Trimming cost V 0 bases and J 3 bases, with 6 bases left between them. The CDR3 spans 14 residues. Germline values: CDR1 LGHNA, CDR2 YSLEER.

This chain joins TRBV15 and TRBJ2-3, with D unresolved. V dropped 11 bases and J dropped 2 bases, with 23 bases sitting between them. The CDR3 sequence is 16 residues long. Per the germline V gene, CDR1 is LNHNV and CDR2 is YYDKDF (reference sequence). CDR3 sequence: CAPAEPRRRDTDTQYF. The DNA of the CDR3 is TGTGCCCCGGCGGAGCCTCGAAGGCGTGACACAGATACGCAGTATTTT. Full variable domain (missing parts from reference TRBV15 and TRBJ2-3): DAMVIQNPRYQVTQFGKPVTLSCSQTLNHNVMYWYQQKSSQAPKLLFHYYDKDFNNEADTPDNFQSRRPNTSFCFLDIRSPGLGDTAMYLCAPAEPRRRDTDTQYFGPGTRLTVL.

This clonotype has just one count. The V and J genes are TRBV28 and TRBJ1-2; possible D gene TRBD1, 6 bases. V lost 5 bases, J lost 6 bases, and 16 bases lay in between. This CDR3 region has 14 residues. CDR1 is MDHEN, CDR2 SYDVKM, per germline. This CDR3 is CASSVPGQWDGYTF. CDR3 in DNA: TGTGCCAGCAGTGTCCCGGGACAATGGGATGGCTACACCTTC.